The T cell receptor beta chain described here comes from a study of regulatory T cells in long-lasting Graves disease. Time point here: newly diagnosed GD, antithyroid drugs for less than 3 months. Making the TCR library involved RNA that had been extracted from PBMCs. Looked up from germline, CDR1 is SGHTA and CDR2 is FQGTGA. CDR3 length: 18 residues. Losses at the gene ends were 4 bases for V and 0 bases for J; bases not matched to a gene: 5. Assembly of TCR beta libraries relied on iRepertoire HTBI primers together with Arm-PCR of CDR3 regions. From the multiplex PCR reads, TCRdb called clonotypes with MiXCR, one entry per CDR3 protein. The sample shows 350,000 to 550,000 distinct CDR3 sequences, roughly 15% of them seen only once. In its sample, this clonotype was seen once. Its antigen is unknown. Findings and limits, study-wide: Under persistent disease, TRBV28, TRBJ1-2 and TRBJ2-5 were used preferentially.

These same data were also listed under a study on T cells in Graves' hyperthyroidism and ophthalmopathy. That work contributes: Uncontrolled infection, other autoimmune disease, pregnancy or lactation excluded patients. When the TCR CDR3 underwent first-round RT-PCR, the HTBI primer set was used.

The J gene is TRBJ2-1, the V gene TRBV7-3, with 14 bases matching TRBD2. This specimen was peripheral blood mononuclear cells (PBMCs), taken at new diagnosis, from a patient treated with antithyroid drugs. The sequence was obtained from a woman between 18 and 30 years old with Graves disease. CDR3 DNA: TGTGCCAGCAGCTCGGGACTAGCGGGAGAGAGCTCCTACAATGAGCAGTTCTTC. Translating it yields CASSSGLAGESSYNEQFF. The whole variable domain, filled in from reference TRBV7-3 and TRBJ2-1, reads GAGVSQTPSNKVTEKGKYVELRCDPISGHTALYWYRQSLGQGPEFLIYFQGTGAADDSGLPNDRFFAVRPEGSVSTLKIQRTERGDSAVYLCASSSGLAGESSYNEQFFGPGTRLTVL.